These 9 T cell receptor beta chains originate from one sample sequenced in a study of OX40 agonist ivuxolimab in advanced cancers. This table comes from immunoSEQ multiplex PCR, and its TCRdb copy is limited to in-frame clones, with some not included. In the table there are about 73,000 clones, 70% to 90% of which are singletons. Here the sequenced sample was CD4+ or CD8+ T cells sorted from blood, taken in a trial of the OX40 agonist ivuxolimab. The receptors here all came from an adult with an advanced solid tumor such as melanoma, head and neck, liver or kidney cancer.

CDR3 in DNA: TGTGCCAGCAGCTTGGTGACAATTGCCAGGGGCGCAGGAGGCTACACCTTC. This codes for CASSLVTIARGAGGYTF. J is TRBJ1-2 and V is TRBV5-5, with a tentative D call TRBD1 (6 bases). The CDR3 has 17 amino acids. Between the trimmed V and J ends, which lost 0 bases and 8 bases, there was a span of 23 bases. The germline CDR1 and CDR2 sequences are SGHKS and YYEKEE (reference sequence). The full variable domain, rest sourced from reference TRBV5-5 and TRBJ1-2, is DAGVTQSPTHLIKTRGQQVTLRCSPISGHKSVSWYQQVLGQGPQFIFQYYEKEERGRGNFPDRFSARQFPNYSSELNVNALLLGDSALYLCASSLVTIARGAGGYTFGSGTRLTVV.

V is TRBV5-4 and J is TRBJ1-5, with D hard to call. CDR1 and CDR2 (germline): SGHNT, YYREEE (reference sequence). The V gene lost 0 bases and the J gene lost 4 bases, with 5 bases spanning the gap. The CDR3 contains 13 residues. CDR3 sequence (DNA): TGTGCCAGCAGCTTGGAACCAAATCAGCCCCAGCATTTT. The encoded protein is CASSLEPNQPQHF. The full variable domain, completed using reference TRBV5-4 and TRBJ1-5, is ETGVTQSPTHLIKTRGQQVTLRCSSQSGHNTVSWYQQALGQGPQFIFQYYREEENGRGNFPPRFSGLQFPNYSSELNVNALELDDSALYLCASSLEPNQPQHFGDGTRLSIL.

The V call is TRBV7-8, the J call TRBJ1-1; D ambiguous. CDR1 is SGHVS, CDR2 FQNEAQ, per germline. The CDR3 has 12 amino acids. The V end was cut by 0 bases, the J end by 10 bases, with 9 bases between. Here the CDR3 DNA reads TGTGCCAGCAGCTTAGCGGACGGTGTAGCTTTCTTT. Translating gives CASSLADGVAFF.

The chain uses TRBV2 and TRBJ2-3; D not certain. CDR1 is SNHLY, CDR2 FYNNEI, per germline. Trimming pared 7 bases from V and 2 bases from J, leaving 10 bases between. The CDR3 loop spans 13 amino acids. The CDR3 coding sequence is TGTGCCAGCATCGGGCTAGACACAGATACGCAGTATTTT. As protein: CASIGLDTDTQYF.

This clone occurred a few times. For the CDR3, the DNA is TGTGCCAGCAGTTTCACAGGGATCGGCGATCAGCCCCAGCATTTT. Translating gives CASSFTGIGDQPQHF. V usage is TRBV28 and J usage is TRBJ1-5; TRBD1 is a possible D gene (6 bases). This CDR3 is 15 amino acids long. Per the germline V gene, CDR1 is MDHEN and CDR2 is SYDVKM. Trimming stripped 3 bases from V and 5 bases from J, with 14 bases between. Complete variable domain (other parts from reference TRBV28 and TRBJ1-5): DVKVTQSSRYLVKRTGEKVFLECVQDMDHENMFWYRQDPGLGLRLIYFSYDVKMKEKGDIPEGYSVSREKKERFSLILESASTNQTSMYLCASSFTGIGDQPQHFGDGTRLSIL.

The rearrangement links TRBV7-8 to TRBJ2-3, with TRBD2 matching 9 bases. This CDR3 contains 15 residues. Germline V gene data show CDR1 as SGHVS and CDR2 as FQNEAQ. J gave up 7 bases and V 6 bases, and 11 bases lay outside the gene matches. The CDR3 DNA reads as TGTGCCAGCAGGATCCTAGCGGGAATTGCCTATACGCAGTATTTT. Protein product: CASRILAGIAYTQYF.

V is TRBV7-9 and J is TRBJ2-7; D remains ambiguous. This CDR3 spans 14 amino acids. Germline V lookup: CDR1 SEHNR, CDR2 FQNEAQ (reference sequence). V lost 3 bases and J 1 base, leaving 10 bases between the germline ends. The CDR3 spells CASSFEAKSYEQYF. CDR3 sequence (DNA): TGTGCCAGCAGCTTTGAAGCCAAGTCCTACGAGCAGTACTTC.

The chain recombines TRBV28 with TRBJ1-5, with 8 bases identical to TRBD1. CDR1 MDHEN and CDR2 SYDVKM come from the germline V gene. The CDR3 is 17 residues long. The junction had 8 bases not matched to a gene; V was cut back by 4 bases and J by 0 bases. In DNA, the CDR3 is TGTGCCAGCAGTTCCTACAACAGGGGGAATAGCAATCAGCCCCAGCATTTT. Translating it yields CASSSYNRGNSNQPQHF.

The V and J genes are TRBV2 and TRBJ1-5; 7 bases match TRBD1. Losses at the gene ends were 6 bases for V and 2 bases for J; bases not matched to a gene: 7. The CDR3 loop spans 15 amino acids. Germline CDR1 is SNHLY and CDR2 is FYNNEI. The CDR3 nucleotides are TGTGCCAGCAGACAAGGACAGGATGGCAATCAGCCCCAGCATTTT. Residues: CASRQGQDGNQPQHF.